This T cell receptor (beta chain) was documented in a study of shared clonotypes between healthy human individuals. Findings and caveats of the study: Non-shared clonotypes showed lower generation probabilities than clonotypes common to all four donors.

Donors were Caucasian adults residing in Nashville, Tennessee, USA. The authors divided CD4+ cells into CD45RA+ naive and CD45RA-negative memory subsets. This clone was observed a handful of times. Its specificity is unknown. Germline is not matched at one junction end, which may reflect a read error. CDR3 length: 16 amino acids. CDR1 and CDR2 (germline): LNHDA, SQIVND (reference sequence). Some 30,000 T cell genomes, or 200 to 250 ng DNA, went into the sorted-subset replicate PCRs. Produced via immunoSEQ multiplex PCR; TCRdb's table is partial and in-frame only. The sample consists of around 700,000 clones, around 72% of them appearing once.

The sample comprised memory CD4+ T cells sorted from blood. The subset denotes: CD45RA-negative fraction. The genes are TRBV19 and TRBJ2-1; unclear D gene. This TCR came from a young woman in good health. The CDR3 protein is CASSLEPPMTYNEQFF. Written as DNA, the CDR3 is TGTGCCAGTAGTTTAGAACCCCCTATGACCTACAATGAGCAGTTCTTC.